The 23 T cell receptor beta chains reported below all come from one sample, sequenced in a study of blood T cells in healthy people across ages. The use of a sample-barcoded 5' primer and a J-beta primer mix characterized a second PCR of about 7 to 12 cycles. Using its own MiXCR run on the 5' RACE reads, TCRdb lists one record per CDR3 protein. The sample holds 730,000 or so distinct CDR3 sequences, 40% to 45% seen once. The material sequenced was blood. Receptor source: a woman in her sixties or seventies in good health.

CDR3 amino acids: CASSFLGGDGYTF. The CDR3 DNA reads as TGTGCCAGCAGCTTCTTGGGGGGCGATGGCTACACCTTC. The rearrangement uses TRBV5-5 and TRBJ1-2, with D possibly TRBD1 on 6 matching bases. Germline V gene lookup returns CDR1 SGHKS and CDR2 YYEKEE (reference sequence). Trimming removed 2 bases at V and 6 bases at J, with 11 bases between. The CDR3 is 13 amino acids. The whole variable domain, remainder taken from reference TRBV5-5 and TRBJ1-2, is DAGVTQSPTHLIKTRGQQVTLRCSPISGHKSVSWYQQVLGQGPQFIFQYYEKEERGRGNFPDRFSARQFPNYSSELNVNALLLGDSALYLCASSFLGGDGYTFGSGTRLTVV.

The chain is built from TRBV20-1 and TRBJ2-1, with TRBD2 identical over 10 bases. V shed 3 bases and J 4 bases; nucleotides not matched to a gene: 9. The CDR3 has 16 residues. Germline loops: CDR1 DFQATT, CDR2 SNEGSKA (reference sequence). Here the CDR3 reads CSASRPSGSFYNEQFF. The CDR3 DNA is TGCAGTGCTAGTCGCCCTAGCGGGAGTTTTTACAATGAGCAGTTCTTC.

The V gene is TRBV20-1, the J gene TRBJ2-1; D is possibly TRBD1 (5 bases). The last part of the DNA fits TRBJ2-7 better; the J call may be wrong. The CDR3 runs to 12 residues. CDR1 and CDR2 (germline): DFQATT, SNEGSKA (reference sequence). The CDR3 loop is CSARRQTNEQYF. In DNA form, the CDR3 reads TGCAGTGCTAGAAGACAGACCAATGAGCAGTACTTC.

This clonotype came up a few times. The rearrangement joins TRBV20-1 to TRBJ2-1, with TRBD2 matching over 15 bases. This CDR3 is built from 15 residues. The V gene's germline CDR1 is DFQATT and CDR2 SNEGSKA (reference sequence). After removal of 3 bases from V and 9 bases from J, the junction contained 6 bases not matched to a gene. CDR3 amino acids: CSASQPGLAGGEQFF. The CDR3 DNA sequence: TGCAGTGCTAGCCAGCCGGGACTAGCGGGAGGTGAGCAGTTCTTC.

The rearrangement links TRBV20-1 to TRBJ2-7; 11 bases are a match to TRBD2. The junction had 7 bases not matched to a gene; V was cut back by 3 bases and J by 6 bases. CDR1 DFQATT and CDR2 SNEGSKA come from the germline V gene (reference sequence). The CDR3 is 14 residues long. This chain's CDR3 is CSASASGRMVEQYF. The CDR3 nucleotides are TGCAGTGCTAGCGCTAGCGGGAGGATGGTCGAGCAGTACTTC.

This clonotype has a handful of counts. The V gene is TRBV20-1, the J gene TRBJ1-5; D is undetermined. V gave up 1 base and J gave up 7 bases, with 17 bases separating them. CDR1 and CDR2 (germline): DFQATT, SNEGSKA (reference sequence). The CDR3 has 15 residues. The CDR3 nucleotides read TGCAGTGCTAGAGTTCCGGACGGGCCTCGACAGCCCCAGCATTTT. Its translation: CSARVPDGPRQPQHF.

V and J are TRBV7-2 and TRBJ2-3, with 11 bases lining up with TRBD2. The CDR3 has 17 amino acids. In germline, CDR1 is SGHTA, CDR2 FQGNSA. Trimming cost V 1 base and J 7 bases; bases outside gene matches: 10. CDR3 in DNA: TGTGCCAGCAGCTTAGTGGGGGGGGGACTAGCGGTAAATACGCAGTATTTT. This sequence encodes CASSLVGGGLAVNTQYF.

V usage is TRBV11-2 and J usage is TRBJ2-4; D unresolved. V lost 0 bases and J 9 bases, leaving 6 bases between the germline ends. Germline V gives CDR1 SGHAT, CDR2 FQNNGV. The CDR3 has 12 residues. The CDR3, as DNA: TGTGCCAGCAGCTTAGAGGATATCATTCAGTACTTC. Translated: CASSLEDIIQYF. Using reference TRBV11-2 and TRBJ2-4 for the parts outside the CDR3, the full variable domain is EAGVAQSPRYKIIEKRQSVAFWCNPISGHATLYWYQQILGQGPKLLIQFQNNGVVDDSQLPKDRFSAERLKGVDSTLKIQPAKLEDSAVYLCASSLEDIIQYFGAGTRLSVL.

The table lists this clonotype with many counts. The V gene is TRBV6-5, the J gene TRBJ2-7, with TRBD1 identical over 9 bases. CDR3 size: 14 residues. CDR1 MNHEY and CDR2 SVGAGI come from the germline V gene. V trimming: 6 bases; J trimming: 5 bases; junction bases outside the gene matches: 8. The CDR3 region has the DNA TGTGCCAGCAGCGGTCCCGGGACAGGGAACGAGCAGTACTTC. It translates to CASSGPGTGNEQYF.

The chain links TRBV5-1 to TRBJ2-7; 9 nucleotides agree with TRBD2. The CDR3 has 17 amino acids. Unmatched junction bases numbered 12, after V lost 5 bases and J lost 0 bases. The germline V gene encodes CDR1 SGHRS and CDR2 YFSETQ. The DNA of the CDR3 is TGCGCCAGCAGTCTACCTGGAGCGGGGGGTTTCTCCTACGAGCAGTACTTC. Translation: CASSLPGAGGFSYEQYF.

There are a few counts of this clonotype. This sequence joins TRBV6-2 or TRBV6-3 and TRBJ2-5, with unresolved D. The J call may not be correct, given that the DNA end is closer to TRBJ2-7. Germline V lookup: CDR1 MNHEY, CDR2 SVGEGT. The CDR3 is 11 residues long. CDR3 amino acids: CASSYGPEQYF. The CDR3, as DNA: TGTGCCAGCAGTTACGGACCCGAGCAGTACTTC.

This clonotype was seen more than once but under ten times. The rearrangement links TRBV5-1 to TRBJ1-1, with a tentative D call TRBD1 (6 bases). Trimming removed 1 base at V and 11 bases at J, with 15 bases between. Germline CDR1 is SGHRS and CDR2 is YFSETQ. The CDR3 sequence is 13 residues long. The CDR3 region is CASSLSEGGPAFF. CDR3 bases: TGCGCCAGCAGCTTGTCGGAAGGGGGTCCGGCTTTCTTT.

This sequence joins TRBV20-1 and TRBJ2-1; 8 positions match TRBD2. This CDR3 is 14 amino acids long. CDR1 is DFQATT and CDR2 is SNEGSKA in the germline V gene (reference sequence). V shed 1 base, J shed 11 bases, and the junction held 10 bases outside the gene matches. The CDR3 coding sequence is TGCAGTGCTAGAGGGGGACTAGGGGGAATGAAGCAGTTCTTC. It specifies CSARGGLGGMKQFF.

The chain combines TRBV11-2 with TRBJ2-5, with a weak D call TRBD2 (6 bases). The germline V and J ends were trimmed by 0 bases and 11 bases, with 28 bases remaining between them. The CDR3 extends over 18 amino acids. From germline, CDR1 is SGHAT and CDR2 FQNNGV. CDR3 sequence (DNA): TGTGCCAGCAGCTTAGATGGGAGGAGATTCGCGGGTCTGAATGAGCAGTACTTC. Protein: CASSLDGRRFAGLNEQYF.

This rearrangement joins TRBV20-1 to TRBJ1-2; D perhaps matches TRBD1 (6 bases). Germline V gives CDR1 DFQATT, CDR2 SNEGSKA (reference sequence). The CDR3 extends over 16 amino acids. Trimming cost V 5 bases and J 3 bases, with 22 bases left between them. CDR3 nucleotide sequence: TGCAGTGCTGGCCCCCTACAGGGATTGATGTACTATGGCTACACCTTC. This gives the protein CSAGPLQGLMYYGYTF.

At least ten counts were recorded for this clonotype. One junction end disagrees with the germline gene, perhaps due to a read error. The CDR3 region is CASSLEGYGYTF. For the CDR3, the DNA is TGCGCCAGCAGCTTGGAAGGTTATGGCTACACCTTC. V and J are TRBV12-3 or TRBV12-4 and TRBJ1-2; D not certain. The length of the CDR3 is 12 residues.

This clonotype was found a few times. This rearrangement joins TRBV9 to TRBJ1-2; D remains unclear. Germline V gene data show CDR1 as SGDLS and CDR2 as YYNGEE. Trimming pared 0 bases from V and 4 bases from J, leaving 10 bases between. This CDR3 has 14 residues. The CDR3 DNA is TGTGCCAGCAGCGTAGGTGGCCAAGGCTATGGCTACACCTTC. This encodes CASSVGGQGYGYTF.

The chain couples TRBV19 to TRBJ2-1; D is ambiguous. This CDR3 has 14 amino acids. The germline V gene has CDR1 LNHDA and CDR2 SQIVND (reference sequence). The ends were cut back, 8 bases at V and 0 bases at J, with 11 bases in the middle. This CDR3 reads CASQTPSSYNEQFF. The CDR3, as DNA: TGTGCCAGTCAGACACCGAGCTCCTACAATGAGCAGTTCTTC.

J is TRBJ2-3 and V is TRBV20-1; 9 positions match TRBD2. CDR1 is DFQATT and CDR2 is SNEGSKA in the germline V gene (reference sequence). The CDR3 is 15 residues long. With 5 bases clipped from V and 1 base from J, the junction kept 7 bases outside the gene matches. The CDR3 reads CSAFHIAGGTDTQYF. Here the CDR3 DNA reads TGCAGTGCTTTTCATATAGCGGGGGGCACAGATACGCAGTATTTT.

This clonotype was seen only a few times. The chain couples TRBV5-1 to TRBJ2-7; tentative D call: TRBD1 (6 bases). Germline loops: CDR1 SGHRS, CDR2 YFSETQ. The V end lost 0 bases, the J end lost 2 bases, and 12 bases lay between the germline ends. The CDR3 is 15 amino acids. CDR3 loop: CASSLDGTLPYEQYF. The CDR3 DNA reads TGCGCCAGCAGCTTGGACGGGACACTACCCTACGAGCAGTACTTC.

The chain joins TRBV18 to TRBJ2-5; 8 nucleotides agree with TRBD2. V was pared by 2 bases and J by 5 bases, with 13 bases of the junction left unmatched. CDR3 size: 17 residues. In germline, CDR1 is KGHSH, CDR2 LQKENI. CDR3 region: CASSPSTGGARGETQYF. CDR3 DNA sequence: TGTGCCAGCTCACCATCGACGGGGGGGGCCCGAGGGGAGACCCAGTACTTC.

Notes on this clonotype: A clone one base away is much larger, so this may be a read error. The chain couples TRBV29-1 to TRBJ2-1; D is unresolved. This CDR3 has 12 residues. Germline-derived CDR1 and CDR2 are SQVTM and ANQGSEA. The CDR3 DNA sequence: TGCAGCGTTGAGGCCAGTTACAATAAGCAGTTCTTC. Amino acids: CSVEASYNKQFF.

This chain links TRBV7-9 with TRBJ2-1; D remains ambiguous. Germline CDR1 is SEHNR and CDR2 is FQNEAQ (reference sequence). Trimming left V 0 bases short and J 8 bases short, with 11 bases between. The CDR3 sequence is 14 residues long. The CDR3 region has the DNA TGTGCCAGCAGCTTAGCACGGACCACGGATGAGCAGTTCTTC. Translation: CASSLARTTDEQFF.